The entry below describes one T cell receptor beta chain. This sample is drawn from a study of cytomegalovirus exposure and HLA in healthy donors. Use of 60 Vbeta and 13 Jbeta primers characterized the PCR. The assay was immunoSEQ multiplex PCR, and TCRdb's table has in-frame clones only and misses some. The table lists some 150,000 clones, around 80% of them singletons. From germline, CDR1 is MNHNS and CDR2 SASEGT. Deletions cut 3 bases from V and 6 bases from J, with 8 bases between. This CDR3 is 12 amino acids long. The sequence was collected from a male donor in good health and CMV-seronegative. Material: PBMCs. V and J are TRBV6-1 and TRBJ1-2; D ambiguous. The CDR3 nucleotides are TGTGCCAGCAGTGAGACCGGGGATGGCTACACCTTC. Translated, it gives CASSETGDGYTF.